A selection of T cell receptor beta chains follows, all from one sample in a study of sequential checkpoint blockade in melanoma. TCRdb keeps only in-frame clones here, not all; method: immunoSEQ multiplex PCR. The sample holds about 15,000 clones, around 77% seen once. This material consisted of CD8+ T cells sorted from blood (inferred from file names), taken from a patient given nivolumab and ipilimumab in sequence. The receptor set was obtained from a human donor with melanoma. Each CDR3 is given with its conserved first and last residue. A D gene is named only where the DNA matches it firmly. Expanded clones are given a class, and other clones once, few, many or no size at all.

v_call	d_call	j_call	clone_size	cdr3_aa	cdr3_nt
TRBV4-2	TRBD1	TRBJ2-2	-	CASSQDMGQGSGELFF	TGTGCCAGCAGCCAAGATATGGGACAGGGGTCCGGGGAGCTGTTTTTT
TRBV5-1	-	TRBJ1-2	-	CASSPRVRYGYTF	TGCGCCAGCAGCCCGAGGGTACGTTATGGCTACACCTTC
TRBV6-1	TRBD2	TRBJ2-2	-	CASRTGTRSTGELFF	TGTGCCAGCAGAACCGGGACTAGATCCACCGGGGAGCTGTTTTTT
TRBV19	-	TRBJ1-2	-	CASSRREGLYGYTF	TGTGCCAGTAGTAGGCGGGAGGGGCTCTATGGCTACACCTTC
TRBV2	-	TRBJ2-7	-	CASSFIRDTSSYEQYF	TGTGCCAGCAGCTTCATAAGGGACACCTCCTCCTACGAGCAGTACTTC
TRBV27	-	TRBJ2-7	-	CASSLAGQGFYEQYF	TGTGCCAGTTCTTTAGCGGGACAGGGATTCTACGAGCAGTACTTC
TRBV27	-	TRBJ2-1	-	CASSSLKGGSNEQFF	TGTGCCAGCAGTTCCCTTAAAGGGGGTTCCAATGAGCAGTTCTTC
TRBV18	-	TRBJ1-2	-	CASSETGYGYTF	TGTGCCAGCTCAGAGACGGGCTATGGCTACACCTTC
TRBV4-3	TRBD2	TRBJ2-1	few	CASSQNLAGGQDEQFF	TGCGCCAGCAGCCAAAACCTAGCGGGAGGGCAGGATGAGCAGTTCTTC
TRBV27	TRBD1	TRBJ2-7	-	CASSPRGQVVSYEQYF	TGTGCCAGCAGTCCAAGGGGACAGGTAGTCTCCTACGAGCAGTACTTC
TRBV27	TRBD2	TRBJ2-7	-	CASTSGRATEQYF	TGTGCCAGCACTAGCGGGAGGGCCACCGAGCAGTACTTC
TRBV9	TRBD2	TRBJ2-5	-	CASSPRTSELGETQYF	TGTGCCAGCAGCCCACGGACTAGCGAGCTTGGGGAGACCCAGTACTTC
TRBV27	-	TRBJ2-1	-	CASGQINNEQFF	TGTGCCAGCGGTCAGATCAACAATGAGCAGTTCTTC
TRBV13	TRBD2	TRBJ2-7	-	CASSSGTSGGPNYEQYF	TGTGCCAGCAGCTCTGGGACTAGCGGGGGGCCGAACTACGAGCAGTACTTC
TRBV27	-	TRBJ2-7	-	CASSLFGSYEQYF	TGTGCCAGCAGTTTATTTGGGAGCTACGAGCAGTACTTC
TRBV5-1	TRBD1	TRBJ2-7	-	CASSWGTGYDEQYF	TGCGCCAGCAGCTGGGGGACAGGGTACGACGAGCAGTACTTC
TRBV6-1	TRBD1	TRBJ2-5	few	CASKQGTSETQYF	TGTGCCAGCAAACAGGGGACCTCAGAGACCCAGTACTTC
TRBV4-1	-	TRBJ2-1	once	CASSLGPGNREKYNEQFF	TGCGCCAGCAGCCTGGGGCCAGGAAACCGAGAAAAGTACAATGAGCAGTTCTTC
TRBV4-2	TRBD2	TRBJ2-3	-	CASSQDTTSGRVSDTQYF	TGTGCCAGCAGCCAAGATACCACTAGCGGGAGGGTTTCAGATACGCAGTATTTT
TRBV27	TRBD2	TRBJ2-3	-	CASSTGLAGVTDTQYF	TGTGCCAGCAGTACAGGACTAGCGGGAGTTACAGATACGCAGTATTTT
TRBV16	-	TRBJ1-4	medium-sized	CASSRQPQQSNEKLFF	TGTGCCAGCAGCCGCCAGCCCCAACAGAGTAATGAAAAACTGTTTTTT
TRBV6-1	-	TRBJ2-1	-	CASSRDWSSYNEQFF	TGTGCCAGCAGTAGGGACTGGAGCTCCTACAATGAGCAGTTCTTC
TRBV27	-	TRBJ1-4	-	CASSSDLIQATNEKLFF	TGTGCCAGCAGTTCCGACTTAATACAGGCGACAAATGAAAAACTGTTTTTT
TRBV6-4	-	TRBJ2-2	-	CASSELPHYRSNTGELFF	TGTGCCAGCAGTGAACTACCCCACTACAGGTCAAACACCGGGGAGCTGTTTTTT
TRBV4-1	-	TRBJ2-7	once	CASSQLPGLESYEQYF	TGCGCCAGCAGCCAACTACCGGGACTTGAATCCTACGAGCAGTACTTC
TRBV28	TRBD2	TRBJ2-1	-	CASSLRTSGNEQFF	TGTGCCAGCAGTTTAAGGACTAGCGGGAATGAGCAGTTCTTC
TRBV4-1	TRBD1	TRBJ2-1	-	CASSQDPLDRTLYSYNEQFF	TGCGCCAGCAGCCAAGACCCCCTGGACAGGACCTTATACTCCTACAATGAGCAGTTCTTC
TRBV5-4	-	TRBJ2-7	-	CASSLNIYEQYF	TGTGCCAGCAGCTTGAACATCTACGAGCAGTACTTC
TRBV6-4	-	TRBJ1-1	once	CASSDVVTGIGWTRAGVNTEAFF	TGTGCCAGCAGTGACGTAGTGACGGGTATTGGGTGGACCCGGGCGGGAGTGAACACTGAAGCTTTCTTT
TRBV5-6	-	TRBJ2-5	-	CASSVGRGGPVGETQYF	TGTGCCAGCAGCGTTGGGAGGGGGGGGCCGGTGGGAGAGACCCAGTACTTC
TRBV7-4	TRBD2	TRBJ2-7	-	CASSFGPSGTYEQYF	TGTGCCAGCAGCTTTGGGCCTAGCGGGACCTACGAGCAGTACTTC
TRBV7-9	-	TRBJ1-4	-	CASSSNIQGYNEKLFF	TGTGCCAGCAGCTCGAATATACAGGGATATAATGAAAAACTGTTTTTT
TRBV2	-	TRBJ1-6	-	CASSEREGSVGSPLHF	TGTGCCAGCAGTGAAAGAGAGGGCTCGGTGGGTTCACCCCTCCACTTT
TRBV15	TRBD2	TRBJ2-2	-	CATSSERDRTGELFF	TGTGCCACCAGCTCCGAGCGGGATCGCACCGGGGAGCTGTTTTTT
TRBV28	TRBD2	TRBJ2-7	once	CASSQLAGVSYEQYF	TGTGCCAGCAGTCAATTAGCGGGGGTCTCCTACGAGCAGTACTTC
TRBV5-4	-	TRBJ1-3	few	CASSLAYGDTIYF	TGTGCCAGCAGCTTGGCCTACGGAGACACCATATATTTT
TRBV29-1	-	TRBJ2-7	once	CSVGSWEEQYF	TGCAGCGTGGGGTCGTGGGAGGAGCAGTACTTC
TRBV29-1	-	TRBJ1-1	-	CSGGRDFAEAFF	TGCAGCGGGGGGAGGGATTTCGCTGAAGCTTTCTTT
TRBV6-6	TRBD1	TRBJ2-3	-	CASRAGTGDTDTQYF	TGTGCCAGCAGGGCCGGGACAGGGGACACAGATACGCAGTATTTT
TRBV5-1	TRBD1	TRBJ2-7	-	CASSGGGQGPYEQYF	TGCGCCAGCAGCGGGGGCGGACAGGGGCCCTACGAGCAGTACTTC
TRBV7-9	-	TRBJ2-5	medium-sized	CASSYKGAGANQETQYF	TGTGCCAGCAGCTACAAAGGGGCAGGGGCCAACCAAGAGACCCAGTACTTC
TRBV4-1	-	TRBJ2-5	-	CASSQEGPGVQETQYF	TGCGCCAGCAGCCAAGAGGGGCCCGGTGTCCAAGAGACCCAGTACTTC
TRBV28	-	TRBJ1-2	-	CASTTTGEHYGYTF	TGTGCCAGCACCACTACCGGGGAACACTATGGCTACACCTTC